These 25 T cell receptor beta chains were all obtained from the same sample, sequenced in a study of T cells after yellow fever vaccination. Each CDR3 protein gets one entry after TCRdb re-called the 5' RACE reads with MiXCR. The profile shows about 500,000 distinct CDR3 sequences, roughly a sixth of them singletons. The sequenced sample was PBMCs, obtained less than 6 days after the first yellow fever vaccination. Receptor source: a man aged 18 to 29 who received the YFV17D yellow fever vaccine.

J is TRBJ2-1 and V is TRBV6-1, with D possibly TRBD2 on 6 matching bases. Germline CDR1 is MNHNS and CDR2 is SASEGT. The germline V and J ends were trimmed by 4 bases and 2 bases, with 12 bases remaining between them. The CDR3 runs 15 residues. This chain's CDR3 is CASSASAFPYNEQFF. CDR3 coding DNA: TGTGCCAGCAGTGCTAGCGCTTTTCCCTACAATGAGCAGTTCTTC.

The gene calls are TRBV7-2 and TRBJ2-3; D call uncertain. The CDR3 totals 13 residues. The V end was cut by 8 bases, the J end by 5 bases, with 14 bases between. Germline CDR1 is SGHTA and CDR2 is FQGNSA. The chain's CDR3 is CASGGPSRDTQYF. CDR3 DNA: TGTGCCAGCGGTGGCCCGTCCCGAGATACGCAGTATTTT.

A few counts support this clonotype. The chain uses TRBV5-1 and TRBJ2-5; 8 bases are shared with TRBD2. The CDR3 is 14 amino acids. Germline V gives CDR1 SGHRS, CDR2 YFSETQ. The trim removed 4 bases at V and 1 base at J, leaving 3 bases unmatched. CDR3 sequence: CASSAGTSQETQYF. The CDR3 DNA follows: TGCGCCAGCAGCGCGGGGACTAGCCAAGAGACCCAGTACTTC.

This clonotype was picked up a small number of times. CDR3 loop: CASSQDLLGGRAFF. In DNA form, the CDR3 reads TGCGCCAGCAGCCAAGATTTACTAGGGGGCCGGGCTTTCTTT. The rearrangement links TRBV4-3 to TRBJ1-1, with TRBD1 matching over 7 bases. The trim removed 0 bases at V and 11 bases at J, leaving 9 bases unmatched. The V gene's germline CDR1 is LGHNA and CDR2 YSLEER. The CDR3 sequence is 14 residues long.

This clonotype was counted between two and nine times. The chain carries TRBV3-1 and TRBJ1-4; D is uncertain. The CDR3 length is 10 residues. Germline CDR1 and CDR2: LGHDT and YNNKEL (reference sequence). V was cut by 10 bases and J by 8 bases, with 8 bases left in between. The DNA of the CDR3 is TGTGCCACCGGCAGCGAAAAACTGTTTTTT. It translates to CATGSEKLFF.

This clonotype has more than one count but fewer than ten. This chain uses TRBV10-3 with TRBJ1-5; 10 nucleotides agree with TRBD1. The V gene end was trimmed by 0 bases and the J gene end by 9 bases; junction bases not matched to a gene: 5. The CDR3 has 15 residues. Per the germline V gene, CDR1 is ENHRY and CDR2 is SYGVKD. The CDR3 DNA sequence: TGTGCCATCAGTGAGTCCGGACAGGGGGGTTGGCCCCAGCATTTT. Its translation is CAISESGQGGWPQHF.

The chain couples TRBV7-9 to TRBJ1-1; no reliable D call. This CDR3 region has 13 residues. Germline V gene sequence: CDR1 SEHNR, CDR2 FQNEAQ (reference sequence). V shed 3 bases and J shed 1 base, with 6 bases lying between them. CDR3 residues: CASSFFENTEAFF. DNA of the CDR3: TGTGCCAGCAGCTTTTTCGAGAACACTGAAGCTTTCTTT.

The CDR3 spells CASSLGPIQETQYF. In DNA form, the CDR3 reads TGCGCCAGCAGCTTAGGTCCGATCCAAGAGACCCAGTACTTC. The rearrangement links TRBV5-1 to TRBJ2-5; D ambiguous. This CDR3 contains 14 residues. V dropped 2 bases and J dropped 1 base, with 9 bases sitting between them. The germline CDR1 and CDR2 sequences are SGHRS and YFSETQ.

The sample holds a few counts of this clonotype. V and J are TRBV7-2 and TRBJ2-5, with 10 positions matching TRBD2. The CDR3 runs to 17 residues. The germline gives CDR1 SGHTA, CDR2 FQGNSA. Trimming cost V 2 bases and J 5 bases; bases outside gene matches: 11. CDR3 region: CASSLTQLAGVRETQYF. The CDR3 bases are TGTGCCAGCAGCTTAACTCAGCTAGCGGGGGTTCGTGAGACCCAGTACTTC.

J is TRBJ1-2 and V is TRBV20-1; D remains ambiguous. Germline values: CDR1 DFQATT, CDR2 SNEGSKA (reference sequence). Between the trimmed V and J ends, which lost 0 bases and 4 bases, there was a span of 12 bases. The CDR3 extends over 14 amino acids. The CDR3 sequence: CSARDHGKPYGYTF. The CDR3 bases are TGCAGTGCTAGAGATCATGGGAAGCCCTATGGCTACACCTTC.

V and J are TRBV5-1 and TRBJ2-6; D is ambiguous. Trimming removed 1 base at V and 0 bases at J, with 8 bases between. The V gene's germline CDR1 is SGHRS and CDR2 YFSETQ. The CDR3 totals 16 residues. The CDR3 is CASSLPKGSGANVLTF. The CDR3 DNA follows: TGCGCCAGCAGCTTGCCTAAGGGCTCTGGGGCCAACGTCCTGACTTTC.

This clonotype showed up just a few times. The chain recombines TRBV28 with TRBJ2-7; 10 bases line up with TRBD1. CDR1 and CDR2 from the germline V gene are MDHEN and SYDVKM. V was pared by 4 bases and J by 7 bases, with 7 bases of the junction left unmatched. This CDR3 is built from 14 residues. CDR3 protein: CASSSGQGQGEQYV. CDR3 DNA sequence: TGTGCCAGCAGTTCGGGACAGGGGCAGGGAGAGCAGTACGTC.

This clonotype appeared a few times. This chain joins TRBV10-3 and TRBJ2-1, with D unresolved. V was trimmed by 3 bases and J by 12 bases, leaving 18 bases between them. The CDR3 contains 14 residues. Germline assignment: CDR1 ENHRY and CDR2 SYGVKD. CDR3 loop: CAISDSRDAGTQFF. The DNA of the CDR3 is TGTGCCATCAGTGATTCCCGCGACGCTGGAACGCAGTTCTTC.

The rearrangement joins TRBV11-1 to TRBJ1-1; D uncertain. Trimming took 4 bases from V and 1 from J, leaving 22 bases between them. The V gene's germline CDR1 is SGHAT and CDR2 FQDESV (reference sequence). This CDR3 contains 18 residues. CDR3 nucleotides: TGTGCCAGCAGCTCCTCGATAGCAGCGGGCGAAACGAACACTGAAGCTTTCTTT. Amino acid sequence: CASSSSIAAGETNTEAFF.

The chain joins TRBV12-3 or TRBV12-4 to TRBJ1-1; D unclear. The CDR3 is 15 amino acids. V lost 5 bases and J lost 1, with 14 bases in between. CDR3 DNA: TGTGCCAGCAGTCCGCCGACAACCGCGAACACTGAAGCTTTCTTT. Translated: CASSPPTTANTEAFF.

This clonotype was counted between two and nine times. The chain employs TRBV12-3 or TRBV12-4 and TRBJ2-5; perhaps D is TRBD1 or TRBD2 (6 bases each). V was cut by 4 bases and J by 5 bases, with 14 bases left in between. The CDR3 sequence is 14 residues long. CDR3 sequence reads: CASSSGALGETQYF. In DNA form, the CDR3 reads TGTGCCAGCAGTTCGGGGGCCCTCGGGGAGACCCAGTACTTC.

The chain is built from TRBV2 and TRBJ1-2; D is uncertain. The CDR3 is 12 amino acids. With 4 bases removed from V and 7 bases from J, the gap between germline ends came to 10 bases. In germline, CDR1 is SNHLY, CDR2 FYNNEI. DNA of the CDR3: TGTGCCAGCAGTGTCCGGGAGGGTGGCTACACCTTC. Its protein is CASSVREGGYTF.

The gene calls are TRBV7-2 and TRBJ2-7, with TRBD1 identical over 11 bases. Trimming cost V 6 bases and J 7 bases; bases outside gene matches: 8. Germline CDR1 and CDR2: SGHTA and FQGNSA. CDR3 length equals 14 residues. The CDR3, as DNA: TGTGCCAGCAGGTTACCGGGACAGGGGGGGGAGCAGTACTTC. It codes for CASRLPGQGGEQYF.

Only a few counts were recorded for this clonotype. The rearrangement uses TRBV7-9 and TRBJ1-6, with a tentative D call TRBD1 (5 bases). The CDR3 spans 16 residues. V lost 5 bases and J 9 bases, leaving 20 bases between the germline ends. Germline lookup yields CDR1 SEHNR and CDR2 FQNEAQ (reference sequence). The CDR3 DNA follows: TGTGCCAGCAGCATTAGTGGGGGAGATGGAGGTTCACCCCTCCACTTT. It codes for CASSISGGDGGSPLHF.

This clonotype has only a few counts. The V and J genes are TRBV4-3 and TRBJ2-6; tentative D call: TRBD1 (5 bases). This CDR3 has 14 amino acids. The V and J ends lost 4 bases and 3 bases respectively, with 7 bases between them. From germline, CDR1 is LGHNA and CDR2 YSLEER. Here the CDR3 reads CASSPGYGANVLTF. The CDR3 coding sequence is TGCGCCAGCAGCCCAGGGTATGGGGCCAACGTCCTGACTTTC.

This clonotype came up a few times. The gene calls are TRBV7-9 and TRBJ2-7, with no clear D. Deletions cut 4 bases from V and 2 bases from J, with 15 bases between. The CDR3 is 15 amino acids. In germline, CDR1 is SEHNR, CDR2 FQNEAQ (reference sequence). The CDR3 here is CASSSSLSPTYEQYF. The CDR3 nucleotides are TGTGCCAGCAGCTCCTCATTAAGTCCCACCTACGAGCAGTACTTC. Filled out from reference TRBV7-9 and TRBJ2-7, the complete variable domain reads DTGVSQNPRHKITKRGQNVTFRCDPISEHNRLYWYRQTLGQGPEFLTYFQNEAQLEKSRLLSDRFSAERPKGSFSTLEIQRTEQGDSAMYLCASSSSLSPTYEQYFGPGTRLTVT.

This clonotype showed up just a few times. The chain has TRBV4-1 and TRBJ2-5; 13 nucleotides match TRBD2. Trimming removed 1 base from V and 1 base from J; junction bases left unmatched: 9. Germline V gene sequence: CDR1 MGHRA, CDR2 YSYEKL. The CDR3 contains 19 residues. CDR3 DNA sequence: TGCGCCAGCAGCCAAGCTCACGCCGGACTAGCGGGGGTCCAAGAGACCCAGTACTTC. It is translated as CASSQAHAGLAGVQETQYF.

This clonotype was counted only a few times. The chain has TRBV12-3 or TRBV12-4 and TRBJ2-3, with D perhaps matching TRBD2 (6 bases). This CDR3 has 15 residues. The ends were cut back, 7 bases at V and 2 bases at J, with 16 bases in the middle. CDR3 DNA sequence: TGTGCCAGCAACTTCGAGGGACTCCTCACAGATACGCAGTATTTT. Its protein product is CASNFEGLLTDTQYF.

This chain uses TRBV4-3 with TRBJ1-5; tentative D call: TRBD1 (5 bases). V gave up 0 bases and J gave up 0 bases, with 12 bases separating them. CDR1 and CDR2 from the germline V gene are LGHNA and YSLEER. The CDR3 loop spans 17 amino acids. CDR3 sequence (DNA): TGCGCCAGCAGCCAAGATCTCAGGGACCATAGCAATCAGCCCCAGCATTTT. Protein product: CASSQDLRDHSNQPQHF.

This clonotype was recorded a few times. The chain uses TRBV6-1 and TRBJ1-5; D remains ambiguous. Germline V gene lookup returns CDR1 MNHNS and CDR2 SASEGT. V was clipped by 1 base and J by 11 bases, with 6 bases between them. The CDR3 extends over 11 amino acids. The CDR3 bases are TGTGCCAGCAGTGAAGTGTGGGCCCAGCATTTT. Amino acids: CASSEVWAQHF.